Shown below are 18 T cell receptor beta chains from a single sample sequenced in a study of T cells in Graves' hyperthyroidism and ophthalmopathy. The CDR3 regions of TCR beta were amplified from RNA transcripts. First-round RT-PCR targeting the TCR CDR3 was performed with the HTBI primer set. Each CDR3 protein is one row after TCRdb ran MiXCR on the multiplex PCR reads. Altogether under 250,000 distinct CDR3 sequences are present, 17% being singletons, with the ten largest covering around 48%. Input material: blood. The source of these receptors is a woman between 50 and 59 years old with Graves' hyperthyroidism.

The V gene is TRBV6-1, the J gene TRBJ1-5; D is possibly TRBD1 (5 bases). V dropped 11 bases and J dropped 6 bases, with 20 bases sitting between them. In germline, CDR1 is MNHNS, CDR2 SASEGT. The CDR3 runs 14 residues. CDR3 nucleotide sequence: TGTGCCGTTCGAGGGGCAGGCGAGAGTCAGCCCCAGCATTTT. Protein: CAVRGAGESQPQHF.

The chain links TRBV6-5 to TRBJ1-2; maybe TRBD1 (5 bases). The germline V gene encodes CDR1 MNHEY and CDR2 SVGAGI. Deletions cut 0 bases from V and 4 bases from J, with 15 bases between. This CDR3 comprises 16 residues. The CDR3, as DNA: TGTGCCAGCAGTTACTCCGGGGGGAATCAAGGCTATGGCTACACCTTC. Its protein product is CASSYSGGNQGYGYTF.

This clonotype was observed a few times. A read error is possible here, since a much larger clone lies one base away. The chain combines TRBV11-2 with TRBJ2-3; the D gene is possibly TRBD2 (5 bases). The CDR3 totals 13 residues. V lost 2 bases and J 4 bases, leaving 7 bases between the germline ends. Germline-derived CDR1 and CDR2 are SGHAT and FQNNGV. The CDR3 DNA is TGTGCCAGCAGCTTAATCGGGGCAGATACGCAGTATTTT. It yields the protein CASSLIGADTQYF.

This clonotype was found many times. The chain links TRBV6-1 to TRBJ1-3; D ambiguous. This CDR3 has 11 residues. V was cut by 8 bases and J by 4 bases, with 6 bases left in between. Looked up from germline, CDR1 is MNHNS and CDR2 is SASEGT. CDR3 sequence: CASEGGNTIYF. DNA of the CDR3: TGTGCCAGCGAGGGCGGAAACACCATATATTTT.

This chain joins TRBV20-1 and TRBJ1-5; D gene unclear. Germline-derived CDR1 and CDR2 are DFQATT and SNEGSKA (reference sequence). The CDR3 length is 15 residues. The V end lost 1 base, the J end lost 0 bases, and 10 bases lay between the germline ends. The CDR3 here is CSARVMRVSNQPQHF. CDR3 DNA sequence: TGCAGTGCTAGAGTAATGCGGGTTAGCAATCAGCCCCAGCATTTT.

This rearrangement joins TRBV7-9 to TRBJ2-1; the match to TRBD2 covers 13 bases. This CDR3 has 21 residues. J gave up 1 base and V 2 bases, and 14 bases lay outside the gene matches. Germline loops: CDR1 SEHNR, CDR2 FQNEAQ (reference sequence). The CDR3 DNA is TGTGCCAGCAGCTTAAGGGGGACTAGCGGGATCGGGGGGGAGTCCTACAATGAGCAGTTCTTC. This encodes CASSLRGTSGIGGESYNEQFF. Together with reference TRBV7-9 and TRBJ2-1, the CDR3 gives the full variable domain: DTGVSQNPRHKITKRGQNVTFRCDPISEHNRLYWYRQTLGQGPEFLTYFQNEAQLEKSRLLSDRFSAERPKGSFSTLEIQRTEQGDSAMYLCASSLRGTSGIGGESYNEQFFGPGTRLTVL.

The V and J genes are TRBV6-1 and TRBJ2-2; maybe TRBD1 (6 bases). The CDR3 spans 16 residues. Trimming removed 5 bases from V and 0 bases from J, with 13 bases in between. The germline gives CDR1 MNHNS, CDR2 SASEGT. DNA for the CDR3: TGTGCCAGCAGTCAACTACAGGGAGCGAACACCGGGGAGCTGTTTTTT. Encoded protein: CASSQLQGANTGELFF.

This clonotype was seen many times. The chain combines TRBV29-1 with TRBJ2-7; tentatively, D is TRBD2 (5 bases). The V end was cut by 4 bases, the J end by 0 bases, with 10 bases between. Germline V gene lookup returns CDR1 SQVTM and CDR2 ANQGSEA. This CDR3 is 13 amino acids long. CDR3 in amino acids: CSVVPGSSYEQYF. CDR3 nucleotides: TGCAGCGTTGTCCCGGGAAGCTCCTACGAGCAGTACTTC.

As DNA, the CDR3 is TGTGCCAGTAGTATTGGGACAGCTCATGGCTACACCTTC. As protein: CASSIGTAHGYTF. The rearrangement uses TRBV19 and TRBJ1-2, with TRBD1 matching over 7 bases. The length of the CDR3 is 13 residues. The junction had 4 bases not matched to a gene; V was cut back by 3 bases and J by 6 bases. Germline V lookup: CDR1 LNHDA, CDR2 SQIVND (reference sequence).

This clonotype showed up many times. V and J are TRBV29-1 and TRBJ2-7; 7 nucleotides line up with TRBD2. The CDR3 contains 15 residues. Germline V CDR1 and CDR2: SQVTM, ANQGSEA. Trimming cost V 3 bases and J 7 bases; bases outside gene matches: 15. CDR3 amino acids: CSVDFVTSRGEEQYF. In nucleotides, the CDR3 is TGCAGCGTTGACTTCGTGACTAGCCGGGGGGAAGAGCAGTACTTC.

Here the CDR3 DNA reads TGTGCCAGCGGTTCCTACACTGAAGCTTTCTTT. It specifies CASGSYTEAFF. The chain couples TRBV27 to TRBJ1-1; the D is unclear. The CDR3 runs 11 residues. With 8 bases removed from V and 3 bases from J, the gap between germline ends came to 7 bases. CDR1 MNHEY and CDR2 SMNVEV come from the germline V gene (reference sequence).

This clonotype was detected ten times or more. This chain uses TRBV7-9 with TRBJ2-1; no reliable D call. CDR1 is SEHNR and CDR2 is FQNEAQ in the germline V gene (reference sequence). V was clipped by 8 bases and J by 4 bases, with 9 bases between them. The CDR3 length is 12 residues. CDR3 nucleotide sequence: TGTGCCAGCGGGAACTTTTACAATGAGCAGTTCTTC. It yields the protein CASGNFYNEQFF.

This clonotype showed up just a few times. The CDR3 sequence is CATDKQGYGYTF. The CDR3 region has the DNA TGTGCCACGGATAAACAGGGGTATGGCTACACCTTC. The V gene is TRBV19, the J gene TRBJ1-2; 7 nucleotides match TRBD1. V gave up 10 bases and J gave up 5 bases; unmatched junction bases: 7. CDR3 size: 12 residues. From germline, CDR1 is LNHDA and CDR2 SQIVND (reference sequence).

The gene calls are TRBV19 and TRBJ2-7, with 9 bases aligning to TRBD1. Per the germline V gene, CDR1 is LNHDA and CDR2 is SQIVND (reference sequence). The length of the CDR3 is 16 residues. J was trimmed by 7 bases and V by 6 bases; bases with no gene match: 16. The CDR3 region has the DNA TGTGCCAGTAGCCCAGGGGGGGGACAGGGACCACTGGAGCAGTACTTC. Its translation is CASSPGGGQGPLEQYF.

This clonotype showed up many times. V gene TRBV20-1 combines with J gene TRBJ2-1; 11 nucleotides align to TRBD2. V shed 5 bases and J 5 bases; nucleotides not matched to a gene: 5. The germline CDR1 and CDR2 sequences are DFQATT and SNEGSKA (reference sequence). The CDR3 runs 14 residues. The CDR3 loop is CSAELAGVNNEQFF. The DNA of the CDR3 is TGCAGTGCTGAACTAGCGGGAGTCAACAATGAGCAGTTCTTC.

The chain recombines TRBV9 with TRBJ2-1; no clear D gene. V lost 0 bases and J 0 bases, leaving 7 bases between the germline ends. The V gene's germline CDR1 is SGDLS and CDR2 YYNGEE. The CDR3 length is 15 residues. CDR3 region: CASSVVPGSYNEQFF. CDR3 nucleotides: TGTGCCAGCAGCGTAGTACCGGGCTCCTACAATGAGCAGTTCTTC.

CDR3 amino acids: CASSPEGAVDYEQYF. As DNA, the CDR3 is TGTGCCAGCAGCCCCGAGGGTGCCGTAGACTACGAGCAGTACTTC. The chain is built from TRBV7-8 and TRBJ2-7; D may be TRBD2 (5 bases). Trimming stripped 5 bases from V and 3 bases from J, with 17 bases between. CDR1 and CDR2 from the germline V gene are SGHVS and FQNEAQ. The length of the CDR3 is 15 residues.

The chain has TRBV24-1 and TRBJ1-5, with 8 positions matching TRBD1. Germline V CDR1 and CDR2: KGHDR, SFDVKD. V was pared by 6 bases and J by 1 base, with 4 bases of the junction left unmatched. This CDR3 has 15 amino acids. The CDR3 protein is CATSHRGGSNQPQHF. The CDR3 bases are TGTGCCACCAGTCACAGGGGGGGCAGCAATCAGCCCCAGCATTTT.